Presented here are 23 T cell receptor beta chains from one specimen sequenced in a study of T cells expressing NK-cell markers. From its re-call of the 5' RACE reads, TCRdb lists each CDR3 protein once, without DNA. This sample contains some 450,000 distinct CDR3 sequences. What was sequenced was blood T cells: a sorted CD56 or NKG2C T cell subset, CD4+ or CD8+ T cells, or bulk PBMC T cells (not recorded which). These receptors originate from a woman aged 18 to 69 in good health.

This chain connects TRBV7-7 to TRBJ2-1. This CDR3 has 15 residues. In germline, CDR1 is SSHAT, CDR2 FNYEAQ (reference sequence). The chain's CDR3 is CASSLDLGTNNEQFF.

The chain recombines TRBV9 with TRBJ1-5. CDR3 size: 15 residues. Looked up from germline, CDR1 is SGDLS and CDR2 is YYNGEE. CDR3 sequence reads: CASSATPSDHQPQHF.

V and J are TRBV28 and TRBJ2-1; TCRdb calls TRBD2, which cannot be checked without DNA. CDR1 is MDHEN and CDR2 is SYDVKM in the germline V gene. This CDR3 spans 16 amino acids. This CDR3 reads CASSYRTSGSIGEQFF.

J is TRBJ2-1 and V is TRBV9; TCRdb proposes TRBD1, but this gene call is untestable without DNA. The CDR3 sequence is 17 residues long. The V gene's germline CDR1 is SGDLS and CDR2 YYNGEE. The CDR3: CASSPRSWGGRHNEQFF.

This sequence joins TRBV7-9 and TRBJ2-5; TCRdb reports TRBD1, a call that lacks DNA to check it against. Germline values: CDR1 SEHNR, CDR2 FQNEAQ (reference sequence). The CDR3 has 16 residues. CDR3 region: CASSHPMDRGLETQYF.

The J gene is TRBJ2-3, the V gene TRBV12-3 or TRBV12-4; TCRdb gives TRBD1 as the D gene, but with no DNA this cannot be confirmed. The CDR3 contains 16 residues. CDR3 residues: CASSFPGRGLTDTQYF.

The rearrangement uses TRBV18 and TRBJ1-1; TCRdb picks TRBD1, but there is no DNA to check that call. This CDR3 is 14 amino acids long. Germline V gene sequence: CDR1 KGHSH, CDR2 LQKENI. The CDR3 spells CASSGQGANTEAFF.

The chain employs TRBV11-2 and TRBJ1-1; with no DNA, the TCRdb D assignment of TRBD1 cannot be verified. The CDR3 contains 14 residues. Per the germline V gene, CDR1 is SGHAT and CDR2 is FQNNGV. The CDR3: CASSSDRVRAEAFF.

This CDR3 is CSVVSRDRGPYEQYF. The rearrangement uses TRBV29-1 and TRBJ2-7; TCRdb's D call, TRBD1, is unchecked because there is no DNA. Germline V lookup: CDR1 SQVTM, CDR2 ANQGSEA. CDR3 length equals 15 residues.

V gene TRBV10-3 combines with J gene TRBJ1-5; TCRdb names TRBD1, which stays unverified in the absence of DNA. Germline V lookup: CDR1 ENHRY, CDR2 SYGVKD. This CDR3 has 16 residues. The CDR3 here is CAISESRSFPFQPQHF.

The rearrangement joins TRBV11-2 to TRBJ2-3; no DNA is available, so the TRBD2 call from TCRdb remains unchecked. The CDR3 is 18 amino acids. From germline, CDR1 is SGHAT and CDR2 FQNNGV. This CDR3 is CASSPPWASGRGADTQYF. Filled out from reference TRBV11-2 and TRBJ2-3, the complete variable domain reads EAGVAQSPRYKIIEKRQSVAFWCNPISGHATLYWYQQILGQGPKLLIQFQNNGVVDDSQLPKDRFSAERLKGVDSTLKIQPAKLEDSAVYLCASSPPWASGRGADTQYFGPGTRLTVL.

The chain is built from TRBV4-3 and TRBJ1-2; checking the TCRdb D call of TRBD1 is not possible without DNA. The germline V gene encodes CDR1 LGHNA and CDR2 YSLEER. CDR3 size: 17 residues. This CDR3 reads CASSQDSWGQGAAGYTF.

The rearrangement links TRBV6-1 to TRBJ1-6; TCRdb's assignment of TRBD1 cannot be checked, as there is no DNA. The CDR3 totals 12 residues. Germline V gene sequence: CDR1 MNHNS, CDR2 SASEGT. CDR3 loop: CAAQQGYSPLHF.

This chain connects TRBV6-5 to TRBJ2-5; without DNA, the TCRdb call of TRBD2 cannot be checked. Germline V gene lookup returns CDR1 MNHEY and CDR2 SVGAGI. The CDR3 totals 16 residues. CDR3 region: CASSYKVAGAQETQYF.

The rearrangement joins TRBV19 to TRBJ2-3; checking the TCRdb D call of TRBD2 is not possible without DNA. The germline gives CDR1 LNHDA, CDR2 SQIVND (reference sequence). The CDR3 covers 15 residues. The CDR3 here is CASTRLAGGSDTQYF.

The rearrangement links TRBV7-3 to TRBJ2-2; TCRdb proposes TRBD2, but this gene call is untestable without DNA. The CDR3 sequence is 13 residues long. Germline lookup yields CDR1 SGHTA and CDR2 FQGTGA. The CDR3 sequence: CASSLARSGELFF.

The rearrangement joins TRBV27 to TRBJ2-3; TCRdb's D call of TRBD1 is untestable without DNA. Germline assignment: CDR1 MNHEY and CDR2 SMNVEV (reference sequence). The CDR3 has 14 residues. The CDR3 here is CASSFDRGRNTQYF.

The chain couples TRBV30 to TRBJ2-7; TCRdb lists TRBD2, though no DNA is available to test this call. The CDR3 is 14 amino acids. Germline V lookup: CDR1 GTSNPN, CDR2 SVGIG (reference sequence). CDR3 sequence reads: CAWSETSGRDEQYF.

The chain carries TRBV5-1 and TRBJ2-5; TCRdb outputs TRBD2, but without DNA this stays unchecked. The CDR3 spans 13 residues. CDR1 is SGHRS, CDR2 YFSETQ, per germline. CDR3: CASSLTRTETQYF.

This sequence joins TRBV29-1 and TRBJ2-7. There are 12 residues in the CDR3. Germline assignment: CDR1 SQVTM and CDR2 ANQGSEA. The CDR3: CSVEKNSYEQYF.

This chain uses TRBV29-1 with TRBJ2-3; with no DNA, the TCRdb D assignment of TRBD2 cannot be verified. Per the germline V gene, CDR1 is SQVTM and CDR2 is ANQGSEA. The CDR3 sequence is 13 residues long. The CDR3 reads CSVEAGGTDTQYF.

The chain has TRBV9 and TRBJ2-3; the TRBD2 assignment by TCRdb is unverifiable without DNA. From germline, CDR1 is SGDLS and CDR2 YYNGEE. CDR3 length: 17 amino acids. CDR3 amino acids: CASSPSGRASSTDTQYF.

This rearrangement joins TRBV7-2 to TRBJ2-3; the TCRdb call, TRBD1, lacks DNA for checking. Germline V gene sequence: CDR1 SGHTA, CDR2 FQGNSA. CDR3 size: 14 residues. This CDR3 is CASTPRMSADTQYF.